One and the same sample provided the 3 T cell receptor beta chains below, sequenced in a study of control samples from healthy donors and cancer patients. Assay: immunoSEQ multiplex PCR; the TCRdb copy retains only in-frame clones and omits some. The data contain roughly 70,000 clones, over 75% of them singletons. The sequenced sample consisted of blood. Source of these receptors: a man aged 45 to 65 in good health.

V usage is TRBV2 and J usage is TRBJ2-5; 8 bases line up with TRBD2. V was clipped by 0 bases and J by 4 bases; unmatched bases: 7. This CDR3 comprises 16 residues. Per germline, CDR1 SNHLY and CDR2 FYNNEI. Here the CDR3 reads CASSEARGGLGETQYF. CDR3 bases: TGTGCCAGCAGTGAAGCCCGGGGGGGGCTTGGAGAGACCCAGTACTTC.

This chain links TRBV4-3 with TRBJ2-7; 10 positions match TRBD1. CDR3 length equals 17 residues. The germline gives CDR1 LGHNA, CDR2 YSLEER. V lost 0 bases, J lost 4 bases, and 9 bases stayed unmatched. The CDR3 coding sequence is TGCGCCAGCAGCCAAGAGGCTGCGGGGGACAGGGGTTACGAGCAGTACTTC. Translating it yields CASSQEAAGDRGYEQYF.

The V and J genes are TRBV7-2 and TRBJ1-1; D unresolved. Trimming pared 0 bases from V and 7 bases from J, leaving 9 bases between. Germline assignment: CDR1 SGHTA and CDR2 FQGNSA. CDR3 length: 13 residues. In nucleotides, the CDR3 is TGTGCCAGCAGCTTAGCGCTGGGCTATGAAGCTTTCTTT. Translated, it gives CASSLALGYEAFF.